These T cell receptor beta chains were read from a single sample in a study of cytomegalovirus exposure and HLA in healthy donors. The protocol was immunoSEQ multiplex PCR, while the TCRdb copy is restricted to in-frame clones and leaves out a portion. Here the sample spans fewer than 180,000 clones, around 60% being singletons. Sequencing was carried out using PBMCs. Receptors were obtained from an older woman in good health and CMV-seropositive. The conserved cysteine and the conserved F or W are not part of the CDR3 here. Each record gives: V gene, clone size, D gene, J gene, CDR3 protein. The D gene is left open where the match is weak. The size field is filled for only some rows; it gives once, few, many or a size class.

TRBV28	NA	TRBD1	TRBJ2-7	ASSSGQGAYYEQY
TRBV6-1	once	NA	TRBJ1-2	ASSEAIAGFYGYT
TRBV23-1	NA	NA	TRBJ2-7	ASRGQTLSSYEQY
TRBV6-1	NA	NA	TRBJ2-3	ASSDTFTDTQY
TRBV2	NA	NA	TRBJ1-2	ASSEQGITYGYT
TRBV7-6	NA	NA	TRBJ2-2	ASSLRQSNTGELF
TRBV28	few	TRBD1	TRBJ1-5	ASSLWGQGVSNQPQH
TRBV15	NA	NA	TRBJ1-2	ATSRIDSYGYT
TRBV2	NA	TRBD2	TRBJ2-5	ASSAASGSY
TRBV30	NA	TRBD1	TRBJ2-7	AWSVQGGSYEQY
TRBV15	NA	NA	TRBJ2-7	ATSPRADRYEQY
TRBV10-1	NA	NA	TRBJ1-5	ATGVGRGGNQPQH
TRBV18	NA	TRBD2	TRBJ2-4	ASSPQREVNIQY
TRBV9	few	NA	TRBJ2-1	ASSTWLGGNEQF
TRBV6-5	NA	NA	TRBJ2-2	ASSYSQGTGELF
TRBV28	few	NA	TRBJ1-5	ASSTSTINQPQH
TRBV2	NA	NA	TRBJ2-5	ASGRAEETQY
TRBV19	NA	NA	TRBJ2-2	ASSMKGPNTGELF
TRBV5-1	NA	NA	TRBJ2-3	ASSLVGVTDTQY
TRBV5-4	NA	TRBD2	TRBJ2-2	ASSSLAGAYGELF
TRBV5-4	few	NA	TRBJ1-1	ASSLQVTDTEAF
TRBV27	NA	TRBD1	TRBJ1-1	ASSLTGVTEAF